The 19 T cell receptor beta chains below all came from one sample that was sequenced in a study of blood T cell repertoires in COVID-19. TCRdb's copy holds only in-frame clones and misses some; the assay was immunoSEQ multiplex PCR. This table holds a few hundred thousand clones, more than 65% found once. Source material: PBMCs or T cells enriched from blood (not recorded which). The source is a man between 50 and 59 years old who had recovered from COVID-19.

This clone was seen once. The gene calls are TRBV4-1 and TRBJ2-7, with 7 bases fitting TRBD1. Trimming cost V 3 bases and J 0 bases; bases outside gene matches: 2. The germline V gene encodes CDR1 MGHRA and CDR2 YSYEKL. The CDR3 has 14 amino acids. CDR3 sequence reads: CASSQRQGSYEQYF. Written as DNA, the CDR3 is TGCGCCAGCAGCCAGCGACAGGGCTCCTACGAGCAGTACTTC.

This clone was counted a single time. This chain uses TRBV19 with TRBJ1-4, with TRBD1 matching 9 bases. The germline CDR1 and CDR2 sequences are LNHDA and SQIVND (reference sequence). The CDR3 loop spans 16 amino acids. V gave up 6 bases and J gave up 11 bases; unmatched junction bases: 16. The CDR3 bases are TGTGCCAGTAGCTTGGCTTTGGGGACAGGGTCACGGAAACTGTTTTTT. Protein product: CASSLALGTGSRKLFF.

The chain uses TRBV29-1 and TRBJ2-5, with 7 bases that match TRBD2. Germline CDR1 SQVTM, CDR2 ANQGSEA. The CDR3 has 11 residues. V gave up 6 bases and J gave up 5 bases; unmatched junction bases: 3. CDR3: CSVRGGETQYF. The CDR3 DNA reads as TGCAGCGTCCGGGGAGGGGAGACCCAGTACTTC.

Only a few counts were recorded for this clone. The CDR3, as DNA: TGTGCCAGCAGTTACTCACAGGGCCTCTCTGGAAACACCATATATTTT. This sequence encodes CASSYSQGLSGNTIYF. The V gene is TRBV6-5, the J gene TRBJ1-3, with D perhaps matching TRBD1 (6 bases). With 0 bases removed from V and 0 bases from J, the gap between germline ends came to 9 bases. Germline loops: CDR1 MNHEY, CDR2 SVGAGI. This CDR3 has 16 amino acids.

The CDR3 reads CASSIALRRTVNTEAFF. As DNA, the CDR3 is TGTGCCAGTAGTATAGCCTTGAGACGGACAGTGAACACTGAAGCTTTCTTT. J is TRBJ1-1 and V is TRBV19, with a weak D call TRBD1 (6 bases). The CDR3 has 17 amino acids. Germline-derived CDR1 and CDR2 are LNHDA and SQIVND (reference sequence). Trimming took off 1 base at V and 0 bases at J, with 15 bases between the two ends. Combining the CDR3 with reference TRBV19 and TRBJ1-1 gives the whole variable domain DGGITQSPKYLFRKEGQNVTLSCEQNLNHDAMYWYRQDPGQGLRLIYYSQIVNDFQKGDIAEGYSVSREKKESFPLTVTSAQKNPTAFYLCASSIALRRTVNTEAFFGQGTRLTVV.

This chain uses TRBV19 with TRBJ1-5; the D gene is possibly TRBD1 (6 bases). V was cut by 4 bases and J by 0 bases, with 10 bases left in between. Germline V CDR1 and CDR2: LNHDA, SQIVND (reference sequence). The CDR3 is made up of 15 amino acids. CDR3 nucleotides: TGTGCCAGTAGTACTTACAGGGCTAGCAATCAGCCCCAGCATTTT. Its protein product is CASSTYRASNQPQHF. The full variable domain, rest sourced from reference TRBV19 and TRBJ1-5, is DGGITQSPKYLFRKEGQNVTLSCEQNLNHDAMYWYRQDPGQGLRLIYYSQIVNDFQKGDIAEGYSVSREKKESFPLTVTSAQKNPTAFYLCASSTYRASNQPQHFGDGTRLSIL.

The chain uses TRBV7-9 and TRBJ1-5, with TRBD1 identical over 8 bases. With 5 bases clipped from V and 7 bases from J, the junction kept 10 bases outside the gene matches. The CDR3 extends over 15 amino acids. Germline V lookup: CDR1 SEHNR, CDR2 FQNEAQ (reference sequence). CDR3 residues: CASSRGQGIDQPQHF. The DNA of the CDR3 is TGTGCCAGCAGCCGAGGACAGGGCATTGACCAGCCCCAGCATTTT.

The V gene is TRBV18, the J gene TRBJ1-1; D possibly corresponds to TRBD1 (6 bases). Germline CDR1 is KGHSH and CDR2 is LQKENI. Trimming took off 4 bases at V and 6 bases at J, with 12 bases between the two ends. This CDR3 is built from 13 residues. The CDR3 nucleotides are TGTGCCAGCTCACTACAGGGTAACGCTGAAGCTTTCTTT. It codes for CASSLQGNAEAFF.

This clone was counted once. The chain combines TRBV19 with TRBJ2-7; 8 nucleotides align to TRBD2. Germline-derived CDR1 and CDR2 are LNHDA and SQIVND (reference sequence). The length of the CDR3 is 16 residues. Trimming took 5 bases from V and 0 from J; bases not matched to a gene: 9. The CDR3 nucleotides read TGTGCCAGTAGTCCCCGCTTTAGCGGGACCTCCTACGAGCAGTACTTC. Its translation: CASSPRFSGTSYEQYF.

The chain carries TRBV7-9 and TRBJ2-3; 12 bases are a match to TRBD2. V lost 9 bases, J lost 5 bases, and 18 bases stayed unmatched. Germline CDR1 and CDR2: SEHNR and FQNEAQ (reference sequence). The CDR3 loop spans 18 amino acids. The chain's CDR3 is CARPRRGRLAGAGDTQYF. The CDR3 DNA follows: TGTGCCAGACCCAGGCGGGGCAGACTAGCGGGGGCGGGAGATACGCAGTATTTT. The entire variable domain, with the rest obtained from reference TRBV7-9 and TRBJ2-3, is as follows: DTGVSQNPRHKITKRGQNVTFRCDPISEHNRLYWYRQTLGQGPEFLTYFQNEAQLEKSRLLSDRFSAERPKGSFSTLEIQRTEQGDSAMYLCARPRRGRLAGAGDTQYFGPGTRLTVL.

The chain combines TRBV19 with TRBJ2-1; D not resolved. V was pared by 9 bases and J by 4 bases, with 16 bases between. The CDR3 runs to 14 residues. Per the germline V gene, CDR1 is LNHDA and CDR2 is SQIVND (reference sequence). CDR3: CASRVSQLYNEQFF. The CDR3, as DNA: TGTGCCAGCCGGGTCTCGCAACTTTACAATGAGCAGTTCTTC.

The gene calls are TRBV5-1 and TRBJ1-6; maybe TRBD1 (6 bases). This CDR3 region has 13 residues. Trimming removed 1 base from V and 10 bases from J, with 9 bases in between. Germline lookup yields CDR1 SGHRS and CDR2 YFSETQ. The CDR3 sequence is CASSLNRASPLHF. In DNA form, the CDR3 reads TGCGCCAGCAGCTTGAACAGGGCGTCACCCCTCCACTTT.

The V and J genes are TRBV15 and TRBJ2-5, with D uncertain. The CDR3 covers 15 residues. V shed 1 base and J shed 0 bases, with 9 bases lying between them. Germline assignment: CDR1 LNHNV and CDR2 YYDKDF (reference sequence). Here the CDR3 reads CATSRASVYQETQYF. As DNA, the CDR3 is TGTGCCACCAGCAGAGCCTCGGTGTACCAAGAGACCCAGTACTTC.

This clone has only a few counts. The V and J genes are TRBV29-1 and TRBJ1-2, with D possibly matching TRBD1 (5 bases). V was cut by 5 bases and J by 6 bases, with 10 bases left in between. CDR1 and CDR2 (germline): SQVTM, ANQGSEA. CDR3 length: 11 residues. CDR3 sequence (DNA): TGCAGCGTTCAGGGTGGGGATGGCTACACCTTC. Protein product: CSVQGGDGYTF.

The CDR3 nucleotides read TGCGCCAGCAGTCTAGGGGGAATGAACACTGAAGCTTTCTTT. This encodes CASSLGGMNTEAFF. V gene TRBV5-1 combines with J gene TRBJ1-1; a weak D match, TRBD1 (6 bases). The CDR3 sequence is 14 residues long. The V gene's germline CDR1 is SGHRS and CDR2 YFSETQ. V was shortened by 5 bases and J by 0 bases, with 11 bases between the two germline ends.

V usage is TRBV23-1 and J usage is TRBJ2-5; 7 nucleotides line up with TRBD2. TRBV23-1 is an open reading frame, and its role is uncertain. V trimming: 3 bases; J trimming: 5 bases; junction bases outside the gene matches: 9. This CDR3 comprises 15 residues. The CDR3 region is CASSHPGPGRETQYF. CDR3 nucleotides: TGCGCCAGCAGTCACCCCGGGCCCGGGAGGGAGACCCAGTACTTC.

The CDR3 loop reads CASSQAGLAGSYEQYF. In nucleotides, the CDR3 is TGTGCCAGCAGCCAAGCTGGGCTAGCCGGCTCCTACGAGCAGTACTTC. This chain joins TRBV4-2 and TRBJ2-7, with D perhaps matching TRBD2 (5 bases). The V end lost 1 base, the J end lost 0 bases, and 13 bases lay between the germline ends. Germline V gene data show CDR1 as LGHNA and CDR2 as YNFKEQ. CDR3 size: 16 residues.

This chain links TRBV6-1 with TRBJ2-7; D ambiguous. CDR1 and CDR2 from the germline V gene are MNHNS and SASEGT. This CDR3 spans 17 amino acids. V gave up 0 bases and J gave up 0 bases, with 15 bases separating them. The CDR3: CASSEAGFTVASYEQYF. CDR3 coding DNA: TGTGCCAGCAGTGAAGCGGGCTTCACAGTGGCCTCCTACGAGCAGTACTTC.

This clone was seen a handful of times. CDR3 nucleotide sequence: TGTGCCAGCAGCTTGAGTTCTTCGAACGAGCAGTACTTC. Its translation is CASSLSSSNEQYF. This rearrangement joins TRBV7-3 to TRBJ2-7; D gene unclear. The germline CDR1 and CDR2 sequences are SGHTA and FQGTGA. Trimming cost V 3 bases and J 5 bases, with 11 bases left between them. The CDR3 is 13 amino acids.